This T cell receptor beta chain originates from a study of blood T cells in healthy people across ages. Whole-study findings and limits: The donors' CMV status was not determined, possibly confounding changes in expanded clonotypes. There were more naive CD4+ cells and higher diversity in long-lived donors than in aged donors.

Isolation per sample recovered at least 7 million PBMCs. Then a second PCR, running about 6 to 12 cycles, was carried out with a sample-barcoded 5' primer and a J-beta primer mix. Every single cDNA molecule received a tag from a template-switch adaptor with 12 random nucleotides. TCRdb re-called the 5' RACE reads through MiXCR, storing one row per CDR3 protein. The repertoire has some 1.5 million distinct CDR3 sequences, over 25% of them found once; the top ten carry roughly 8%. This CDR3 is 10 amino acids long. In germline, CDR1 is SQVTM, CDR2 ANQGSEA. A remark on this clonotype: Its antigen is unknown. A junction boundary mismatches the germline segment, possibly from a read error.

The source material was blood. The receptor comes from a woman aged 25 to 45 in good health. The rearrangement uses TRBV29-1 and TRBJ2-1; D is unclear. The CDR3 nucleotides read TGCGGCGTTGAGTATGGTTTGCAGTTCTTC. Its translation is CGVEYGLQFF.